Each of the 26 T cell receptor beta chains below was sequenced from the same sample in a study of blood T cell repertoires in COVID-19. Clones were read by immunoSEQ multiplex PCR, and TCRdb kept only the in-frame ones, dropping some. The data show roughly 97,000 clones, 70% to 85% seen once. Sequenced: peripheral blood. These TCRs come from an elderly woman with active or convalescent COVID-19.

V is TRBV29-1 and J is TRBJ2-7, with TRBD1 matching 7 bases. CDR1 is SQVTM, CDR2 ANQGSEA, per germline. The CDR3 covers 14 residues. J was trimmed by 0 bases and V by 8 bases; bases with no gene match: 10. CDR3 sequence reads: CSIQTTGSSYEQYF. Here the CDR3 DNA reads TGCAGCATCCAAACGACAGGGTCCTCCTACGAGCAGTACTTC.

The chain is built from TRBV9 and TRBJ2-3; 7 nucleotides line up with TRBD2. The ends lost 3 bases at V and 0 bases at J; junction bases unmatched: 13. Germline V CDR1 and CDR2: SGDLS, YYNGEE. The CDR3 loop spans 18 amino acids. The CDR3 protein is CASSAPLALAASTDTQYF. The CDR3 bases are TGTGCCAGCAGCGCGCCTCTGGCCCTAGCGGCTAGCACAGATACGCAGTATTTT.

J is TRBJ1-3 and V is TRBV19; no reliable D call. Trimming left V 3 bases short and J 0 bases short, with 12 bases between. The CDR3 consists of 16 residues. From germline, CDR1 is LNHDA and CDR2 SQIVND (reference sequence). The CDR3 region has the DNA TGTGCCAGTAGTATTGCCGCGCTACGCTCTGGAAACACCATATATTTT. Translated, it gives CASSIAALRSGNTIYF.

The chain is built from TRBV28 and TRBJ1-5; possible D gene TRBD1, 5 bases. The CDR3 has 15 residues. Trimming stripped 10 bases from V and 4 bases from J, with 20 bases between. Per germline, CDR1 MDHEN and CDR2 SYDVKM. This CDR3 reads CATYLGQGFNQPQHF. The DNA of the CDR3 is TGTGCCACCTATCTGGGGCAGGGTTTTAATCAGCCCCAGCATTTT. The full variable domain, rest sourced from reference TRBV28 and TRBJ1-5, is DVKVTQSSRYLVKRTGEKVFLECVQDMDHENMFWYRQDPGLGLRLIYFSYDVKMKEKGDIPEGYSVSREKKERFSLILESASTNQTSMYLCATYLGQGFNQPQHFGDGTRLSIL.

The chain combines TRBV28 with TRBJ1-4, with a weak D call TRBD1 (5 bases). Germline lookup yields CDR1 MDHEN and CDR2 SYDVKM. Trimming stripped 4 bases from V and 6 bases from J, with 12 bases between. The CDR3 runs 14 residues. The CDR3 DNA follows: TGTGCCAGCAGTTCGCATTCGGGGGATGAAAAACTGTTTTTT. Amino acid sequence: CASSSHSGDEKLFF.

CDR3 in DNA: TGCGCCAGCAGCCTGGGGACAGGGGGGGAAAAACTGTTTTTT. Translated, it gives CASSLGTGGEKLFF. The chain uses TRBV4-1 and TRBJ1-4; TRBD1 aligns across 11 bases. Germline CDR1 MGHRA, CDR2 YSYEKL. V dropped 4 bases and J dropped 8; count of bases not matched to a gene: 3. The CDR3 is 14 residues long.

This chain uses TRBV7-9 with TRBJ2-3, with TRBD2 identical over 11 bases. In germline, CDR1 is SEHNR, CDR2 FQNEAQ (reference sequence). J was trimmed by 2 bases and V by 5 bases; bases with no gene match: 6. The CDR3 has 16 residues. CDR3 sequence (DNA): TGTGCCAGCAGCCGCGGGACTAGCGGAAACACAGATACGCAGTATTTT. Protein product: CASSRGTSGNTDTQYF. Full variable domain (rest looked up from reference TRBV7-9 and TRBJ2-3): DTGVSQNPRHKITKRGQNVTFRCDPISEHNRLYWYRQTLGQGPEFLTYFQNEAQLEKSRLLSDRFSAERPKGSFSTLEIQRTEQGDSAMYLCASSRGTSGNTDTQYFGPGTRLTVL.

The chain combines TRBV28 with TRBJ1-2, with 8 bases matching TRBD1. Trimming took 2 bases from V and 1 from J; bases not matched to a gene: 6. Germline V lookup: CDR1 MDHEN, CDR2 SYDVKM. This CDR3 has 16 residues. CDR3 DNA: TGTGCCAGCAGTTTACCAGGGGGCTCGTTTAACTATGGCTACACCTTC. Amino acid sequence: CASSLPGGSFNYGYTF.

The CDR3 loop is CASSDVNSNQPQHF. CDR3 coding DNA: TGTGCCAGCAGTGACGTTAATAGCAATCAGCCCCAGCATTTT. This chain uses TRBV6-4 with TRBJ1-5; D uncertain. This CDR3 region has 14 residues. CDR1 is MRHNA, CDR2 SNTAGT, per germline. Deletions cut 2 bases from V and 0 bases from J, with 5 bases between.

This chain joins TRBV10-2 and TRBJ2-7; D unclear. Between the trimmed V and J ends, which lost 5 bases and 2 bases, there was a span of 7 bases. The CDR3 contains 12 residues. Germline CDR1 reads WSHSY; CDR2 reads SAAADI. The CDR3 bases are TGCGCCAGCAGTAAGTTTACCTACGAGCAGTACTTC. This sequence encodes CASSKFTYEQYF.

The V call is TRBV2, the J call TRBJ2-2; 9 positions agree with TRBD1. Germline CDR1 is SNHLY and CDR2 is FYNNEI. The V segment lost 6 bases and the J segment 4 bases; nucleotides outside the gene matches: 6. This CDR3 has 15 residues. Here the CDR3 DNA reads TGTGCCAGCAGAAGACAGGGGGGGATCACCGGGGAGCTGTTTTTT. Its protein product is CASRRQGGITGELFF.

In DNA, the CDR3 is TGTGCCAGCAGCCAACCCACGGGGACTAGCGAACTCAGGTACAATGAGCAGTTCTTC. It translates to CASSQPTGTSELRYNEQFF. This chain joins TRBV14 and TRBJ2-1; TRBD2 matches 10 bases. V lost 2 bases and J lost 4; bases outside the gene matches: 14. CDR1 is SGHDN, CDR2 FVKESK, per germline. This CDR3 spans 19 amino acids.

The gene calls are TRBV6-5 and TRBJ1-1, with 7 positions matching TRBD1. Germline CDR1 is MNHEY and CDR2 is SVGAGI. J lost 1 base, V lost 2 bases, and 7 bases had no gene match. This CDR3 region has 16 residues. The CDR3 bases are TGTGCCAGCAGTTACCCAGGCCAGGGGGGGAACACTGAAGCTTTCTTT. Amino acids: CASSYPGQGGNTEAFF.

The chain couples TRBV12-3 or TRBV12-4 to TRBJ1-4; D is perhaps TRBD1 (5 bases). The CDR3 is made up of 13 amino acids. V lost 6 bases and J 8 bases, leaving 13 bases between the germline ends. CDR3 in amino acids: CASRAGTEEKLFF. DNA for the CDR3: TGTGCCAGCAGAGCGGGGACGGAGGAAAAACTGTTTTTT.

The chain combines TRBV3-1 (or the pseudogene TRBV3-2) with TRBJ1-2, with D maybe TRBD1 (5 bases). The V end was cut by 3 bases, the J end by 3 bases, with 8 bases between. Germline lookup yields CDR1 LGHDT and CDR2 YNNKEL (reference sequence). The CDR3 contains 13 residues. CDR3 protein: CASSQGGYYGYTF. The CDR3 DNA is TGTGCCAGCAGCCAGGGGGGGTACTATGGCTACACCTTC.

The chain links TRBV28 to TRBJ1-6, with D perhaps matching TRBD1 (5 bases). Trimming shortened V by 5 bases and J by 0 bases, and 8 bases separated the two germline ends. Germline CDR1 is MDHEN and CDR2 is SYDVKM. The CDR3 has 15 amino acids. CDR3 amino acids: CASSGGSSYNSPLHF. CDR3 nucleotides: TGTGCCAGCAGTGGGGGGAGCTCCTATAATTCACCCCTCCACTTT.

V usage is TRBV24-1 and J usage is TRBJ1-4; D remains ambiguous. The V gene lost 4 bases and the J gene lost 1 base, with 9 bases spanning the gap. Germline assignment: CDR1 KGHDR and CDR2 SFDVKD. This CDR3 spans 15 amino acids. In DNA, the CDR3 is TGTGCCACCAGTGAAACAGAAAGAACTAATGAAAAACTGTTTTTT. It translates to CATSETERTNEKLFF.

This chain connects TRBV19 to TRBJ1-2; D perhaps matches TRBD1 (5 bases). Germline assignment: CDR1 LNHDA and CDR2 SQIVND (reference sequence). V gave up 5 bases and J gave up 9 bases, with 28 bases separating them. CDR3 length: 17 amino acids. DNA for the CDR3: TGTGCCAGTAGTCCGCAGGGTACGATGGGTCCGGTCGTGCGCTACACCTTC. This encodes CASSPQGTMGPVVRYTF.

This clone has just one count. This chain links TRBV30 with TRBJ1-2; 7 bases agree with TRBD1. The CDR3 consists of 12 residues. Germline V gene lookup returns CDR1 GTSNPN and CDR2 SVGIG (reference sequence). Trimming took 2 bases from V and 4 from J; bases not matched to a gene: 1. The CDR3 is CAWSPGGYGYTF. CDR3 sequence (DNA): TGTGCCTGGAGTCCAGGGGGCTATGGCTACACCTTC.

This clone appeared a few times. V gene TRBV5-6 combines with J gene TRBJ2-1, with TRBD2 matching 7 bases. Germline trimming cut 5 bases from V and 6 bases from J; bases unmatched to any gene: 8. This CDR3 contains 14 residues. Germline CDR1 is SGHDT and CDR2 is YYEEEE. The CDR3, as DNA: TGTGCCAGCAGGAAGGCTAGCGGATCCAATGAGCAGTTCTTC. It codes for CASRKASGSNEQFF.

J is TRBJ2-7 and V is TRBV11-2; 8 positions agree with TRBD1. V trimming: 5 bases; J trimming: 7 bases; junction bases outside the gene matches: 13. The CDR3 is made up of 15 amino acids. The germline V gene encodes CDR1 SGHAT and CDR2 FQNNGV. In nucleotides, the CDR3 is TGTGCCAGCAGCATGACAGGGGAGAGAAGGAGGGAGCAGTACTTC. It translates to CASSMTGERRREQYF. The full variable domain, completed using reference TRBV11-2 and TRBJ2-7, is EAGVAQSPRYKIIEKRQSVAFWCNPISGHATLYWYQQILGQGPKLLIQFQNNGVVDDSQLPKDRFSAERLKGVDSTLKIQPAKLEDSAVYLCASSMTGERRREQYFGPGTRLTVT.

This chain connects TRBV6-5 to TRBJ1-3, with TRBD1 as a possible D gene (6 bases). Per the germline V gene, CDR1 is MNHEY and CDR2 is SVGAGI. Trimming took off 6 bases at V and 0 bases at J, with 12 bases between the two ends. The CDR3 extends over 15 amino acids. The CDR3 nucleotides are TGTGCCAGCAGACTCCAGACAGGCTCTGGAAACACCATATATTTT. Residues: CASRLQTGSGNTIYF.

V is TRBV28 and J is TRBJ2-3, with TRBD2 matching 7 bases. The CDR3 is 15 residues long. The V gene's germline CDR1 is MDHEN and CDR2 SYDVKM. V lost 1 base to trimming and J lost 1 base; unmatched junction nucleotides: 2. This chain's CDR3 is CASSLYRGGTDTQYF. The CDR3 coding sequence is TGTGCCAGCAGTTTATACCGGGGGGGCACAGATACGCAGTATTTT.

V and J are TRBV18 and TRBJ2-7; D perhaps matches TRBD1 (6 bases). The V and J ends lost 4 bases and 5 bases respectively, with 9 bases between them. Germline V gene lookup returns CDR1 KGHSH and CDR2 LQKENI. The CDR3 has 12 amino acids. The CDR3 DNA follows: TGTGCCAGCTCACAACAGGGTGACGAGCAGTACTTC. Its protein is CASSQQGDEQYF.

V is TRBV28 and J is TRBJ1-1; TRBD1 matches 8 bases. CDR1 is MDHEN and CDR2 is SYDVKM in the germline V gene. This CDR3 is built from 17 residues. Trimming took 3 bases from V and 4 from J; bases not matched to a gene: 13. The CDR3 region is CASSFNRPTGGRTEAFF. The CDR3 nucleotides read TGTGCCAGCAGTTTTAATCGGCCAACAGGGGGACGCACTGAAGCTTTCTTT.

This rearrangement joins TRBV6-2 or TRBV6-3 to TRBJ1-5; D is uncertain. The CDR3 is made up of 14 amino acids. V dropped 0 bases and J dropped 4 bases, with 7 bases sitting between them. Germline lookup yields CDR1 MNHEY and CDR2 SVGEGT. The CDR3 DNA sequence: TGTGCCAGCAGTTACTCCCCGGTTAATCAGCCCCAGCATTTT. Its protein product is CASSYSPVNQPQHF.